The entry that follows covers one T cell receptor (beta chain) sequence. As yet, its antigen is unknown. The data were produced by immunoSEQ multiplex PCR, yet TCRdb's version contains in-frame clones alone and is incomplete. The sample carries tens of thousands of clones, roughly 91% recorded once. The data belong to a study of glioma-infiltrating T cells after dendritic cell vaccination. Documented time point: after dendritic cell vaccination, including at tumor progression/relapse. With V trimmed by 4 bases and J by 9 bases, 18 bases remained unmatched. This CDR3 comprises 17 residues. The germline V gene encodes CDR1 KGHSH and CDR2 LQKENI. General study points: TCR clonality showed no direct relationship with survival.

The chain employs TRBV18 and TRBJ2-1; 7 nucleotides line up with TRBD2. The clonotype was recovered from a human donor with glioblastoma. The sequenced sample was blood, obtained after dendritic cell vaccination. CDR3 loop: CASSLLSAGAGGGEQFF. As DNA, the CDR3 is TGTGCCAGCTCACTCCTCTCTGCGGGAGCAGGCGGGGGTGAGCAGTTCTTC.